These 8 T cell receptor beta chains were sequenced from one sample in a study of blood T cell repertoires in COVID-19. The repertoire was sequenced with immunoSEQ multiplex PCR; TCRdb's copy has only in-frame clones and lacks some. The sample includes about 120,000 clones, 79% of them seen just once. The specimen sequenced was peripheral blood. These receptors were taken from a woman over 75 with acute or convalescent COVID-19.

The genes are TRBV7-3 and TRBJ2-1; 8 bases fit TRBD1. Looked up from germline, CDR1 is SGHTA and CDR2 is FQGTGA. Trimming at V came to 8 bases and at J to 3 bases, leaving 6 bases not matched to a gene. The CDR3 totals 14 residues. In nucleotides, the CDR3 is TGTGCCAGCTCAGCAGGGGGCTTCTACAATGAGCAGTTCTTC. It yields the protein CASSAGGFYNEQFF. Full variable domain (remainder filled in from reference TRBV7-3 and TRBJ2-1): GAGVSQTPSNKVTEKGKYVELRCDPISGHTALYWYRQSLGQGPEFLIYFQGTGAADDSGLPNDRFFAVRPEGSVSTLKIQRTERGDSAVYLCASSAGGFYNEQFFGPGTRLTVL.

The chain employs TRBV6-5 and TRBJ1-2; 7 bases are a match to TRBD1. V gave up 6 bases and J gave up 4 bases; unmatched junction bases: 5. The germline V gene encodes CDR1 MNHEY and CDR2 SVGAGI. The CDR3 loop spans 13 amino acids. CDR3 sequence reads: CASSRDSLYGYTF. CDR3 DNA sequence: TGTGCCAGCAGCCGGGACAGCCTCTATGGCTACACCTTC.

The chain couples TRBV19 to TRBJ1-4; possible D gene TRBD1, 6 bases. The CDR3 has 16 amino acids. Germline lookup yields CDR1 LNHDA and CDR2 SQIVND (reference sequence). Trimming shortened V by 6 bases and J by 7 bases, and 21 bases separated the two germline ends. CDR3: CASSQGLGTLGEKLFF. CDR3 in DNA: TGTGCCAGTAGCCAGGGCCTCGGGACATTGGGTGAAAAACTGTTTTTT.

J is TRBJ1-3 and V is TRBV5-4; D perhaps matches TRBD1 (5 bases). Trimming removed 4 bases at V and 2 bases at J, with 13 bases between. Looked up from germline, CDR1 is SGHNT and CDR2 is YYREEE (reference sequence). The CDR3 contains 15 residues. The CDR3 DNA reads TGTGCCAGCAGCCCCGATTTGGGGCCTGGAAACACCATATATTTT. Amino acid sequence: CASSPDLGPGNTIYF. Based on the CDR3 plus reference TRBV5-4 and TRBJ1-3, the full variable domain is ETGVTQSPTHLIKTRGQQVTLRCSSQSGHNTVSWYQQALGQGPQFIFQYYREEENGRGNFPPRFSGLQFPNYSSELNVNALELDDSALYLCASSPDLGPGNTIYFGEGSWLTVV.

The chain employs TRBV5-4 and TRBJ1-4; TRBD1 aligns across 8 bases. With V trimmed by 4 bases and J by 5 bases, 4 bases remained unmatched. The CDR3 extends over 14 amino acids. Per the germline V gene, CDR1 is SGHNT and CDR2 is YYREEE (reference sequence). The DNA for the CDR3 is TGTGCCAGCAGCCGGACAGGGACAAATGAAAAACTGTTTTTT. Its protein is CASSRTGTNEKLFF.

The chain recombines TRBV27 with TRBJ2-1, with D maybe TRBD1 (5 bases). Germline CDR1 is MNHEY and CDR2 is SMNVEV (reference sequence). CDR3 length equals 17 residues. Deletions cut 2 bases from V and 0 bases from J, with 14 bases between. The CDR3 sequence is CASSLGAIGYSYNEQFF. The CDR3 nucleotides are TGTGCCAGCAGTTTAGGGGCTATCGGCTACTCCTACAATGAGCAGTTCTTC.

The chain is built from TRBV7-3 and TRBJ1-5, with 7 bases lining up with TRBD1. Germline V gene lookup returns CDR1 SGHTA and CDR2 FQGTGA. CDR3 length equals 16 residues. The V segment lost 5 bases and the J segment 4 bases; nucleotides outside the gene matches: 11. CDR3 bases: TGTGCCAGCAGCACACGCAGGGGGTCGGGGAATCAGCCCCAGCATTTT. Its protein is CASSTRRGSGNQPQHF.

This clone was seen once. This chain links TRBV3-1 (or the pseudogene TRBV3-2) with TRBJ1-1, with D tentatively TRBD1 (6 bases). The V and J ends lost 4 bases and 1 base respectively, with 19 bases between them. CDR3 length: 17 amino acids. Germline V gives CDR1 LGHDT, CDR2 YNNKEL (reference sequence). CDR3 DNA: TGTGCCAGCAGCCCCGAAGGGGGGGGCAGGGGGAACACTGAAGCTTTCTTT. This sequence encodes CASSPEGGGRGNTEAFF.